This T cell receptor beta chain was identified in a study of blood T cell repertoires in COVID-19. Study-wide background: Spain, Italy and the United States supplied samples that represented acute and convalescent COVID-19.

Original analysis: Estimation of nucleated cell counts relied on the amplification of reference gene primers. Sequencing was performed with immunoSEQ multiplex PCR; in TCRdb, only in-frame clones are kept and a portion is missing. Clone size and the V and J calls come from that table; the DNA yielded D and trimming. This sample has 120,000 or so clones, with 70% to 90% found just once. V dropped 5 bases and J dropped 5 bases, with 15 bases sitting between them. The V gene's germline CDR1 is KGHDR and CDR2 SFDVKD. The CDR3 totals 15 residues. The gene calls are TRBV24-1 and TRBJ1-5; TRBD1 is a possible D gene (5 bases). Sequenced sample: peripheral blood. This clonotype was obtained from a middle-aged man with acute or convalescent COVID-19. CDR3 bases: TGTGCCACCAGTGCCTCGGGCCAGGGTTATCAGCCCCAGCATTTT. Its translation is CATSASGQGYQPQHF.